This T cell receptor beta chain was captured in a study of siplizumab effects on memory and regulatory T cells. Study-wide results and caveats: Whether proliferating Tregs in siplizumab cultures suppress was not functionally confirmed. Roughly 75-96% of dividing CD4+ or CD8+ clones were without an attributable naive or memory phenotype. There appeared to be greater diversity in naive T cells than in memory cells, and naive T cells seemed major contributors to the alloresponse. The study found that siplizumab significantly reduced alloreactive sequences traceable to unstimulated CD4+ memory cells.

Regarding this clone: Antigen unknown. One end of the junction does not line up with germline, which may come from a read error.

Germline CDR1 is MGHRA and CDR2 is YSYEKL. The CDR3 covers 15 residues. TCRdb's table, derived via immunoSEQ multiplex PCR, lists solely in-frame clones and lacks some. Of 100,000 or so clones in the sample, around 94% were seen once. This sequence was found in a human donor in good health. The chain carries TRBV4-1 and TRBJ2-2; D possibly corresponds to TRBD2 (5 bases). The sequenced sample was Tregs sorted from blood. The CDR3 coding sequence is TGCGCCAGCAGCCCACTATCGGGAAACACCAGGGAGCTGTTTTTT. Translation: CASSPLSGNTRELFF.